This TCR beta chain is drawn from a study of blood T cells in healthy people across ages. Across the whole study: Template switching recovered approximately one barcoded beta molecule for every two T cells. The study's findings and limits: Age brought a roughly linear fall in TCR beta diversity measured per million T cells.

The sample, about 9.2 milliliters of peripheral blood, was drawn from each donor. A second PCR, run for about 7 to 11 cycles, used a sample-barcoded 5' primer plus a J-beta primer mix. TCRdb fed the 5' RACE reads into MiXCR, producing one record per CDR3 protein. The table has some 1.5 million distinct CDR3 sequences, 40% to 45% seen once; the top ten hold around 4%. In the case of this clonotype: The antigen remains undetermined.

CDR1 is SGDLS and CDR2 is YYNGEE in the germline V gene. The CDR3 is made up of 18 amino acids. Input material: blood. This TCR derives from a woman aged 18-30 years in good health. The chain recombines TRBV9 with TRBJ2-1; D tentatively fits TRBD1 or TRBD2 (5 bases each). The J call may be mistaken, given a closer DNA end match to TRBJ2-7. The CDR3 DNA follows: TGTGCCAGCGGTCTAGGGACCGATAACCCCAAGTCCTACAATGAGCAGTACTTC. This codes for CASGLGTDNPKSYNEQYF.